This passage covers 24 T cell receptor beta chains from one sample sequenced in a study of blood T cell repertoires in COVID-19. Sequencing used immunoSEQ multiplex PCR; TCRdb keeps in-frame clones, though not all of them. Found here are some 97,000 clones, around nine tenths of them singletons; the top ten hold about 5.2%. The sequenced material came from peripheral blood. These receptors came from a man between 50 and 59 years old with acute or convalescent COVID-19.

The chain is built from TRBV11-3 and TRBJ1-1; D not resolved. Germline V gene sequence: CDR1 SGHNT, CDR2 YENEEA. Trimming cost V 4 bases and J 0 bases, with 9 bases left between them. The length of the CDR3 is 14 residues. The CDR3 nucleotides read TGTGCCAGCAGCTACACAGATATGAACACTGAAGCTTTCTTT. This sequence encodes CASSYTDMNTEAFF.

J is TRBJ1-2 and V is TRBV3-1 (or the pseudogene TRBV3-2), with unresolved D. V was clipped by 1 base and J by 8 bases, with 11 bases between them. CDR3 length: 13 amino acids. Germline V gene lookup returns CDR1 LGHDT and CDR2 YNNKEL (reference sequence). The CDR3 reads CASSQAGLVGYTF. In nucleotides, the CDR3 is TGTGCCAGCAGCCAAGCAGGTTTGGTCGGCTACACCTTC.

The chain employs TRBV28 and TRBJ2-1; 14 bases agree with TRBD2. CDR1 and CDR2 (germline): MDHEN, SYDVKM. This CDR3 comprises 16 residues. V gave up 5 bases and J gave up 10 bases; unmatched junction bases: 10. CDR3 residues: CASSPPGLAGGREQFF. CDR3 coding DNA: TGTGCCAGCAGTCCACCCGGACTAGCGGGAGGCCGCGAGCAGTTCTTC.

The chain has TRBV7-2 and TRBJ2-1; 9 positions agree with TRBD1. V dropped 1 base and J dropped 3; count of bases not matched to a gene: 1. Per the germline V gene, CDR1 is SGHTA and CDR2 is FQGNSA. This CDR3 is 15 amino acids long. The CDR3 coding sequence is TGTGCCAGCAGCTTAGACAGGGGGCTCTACAATGAGCAGTTCTTC. The encoded protein is CASSLDRGLYNEQFF.

J is TRBJ2-1 and V is TRBV7-6; 7 bases match TRBD2. Trimming removed 10 bases from V and 5 bases from J; junction bases left unmatched: 14. CDR3 size: 15 residues. Germline V gives CDR1 SGHVS, CDR2 FNYEAQ. This CDR3 is CATSWVAGADNEQFF. The CDR3 DNA sequence: TGTGCCACCTCCTGGGTGGCGGGAGCAGACAATGAGCAGTTCTTC.

The V call is TRBV6-5, the J call TRBJ1-6; D may be TRBD1 (6 bases). With 2 bases removed from V and 8 bases from J, the gap between germline ends came to 16 bases. Germline loops: CDR1 MNHEY, CDR2 SVGAGI. CDR3 length equals 16 residues. CDR3 DNA sequence: TGTGCCAGCAGTTACAGGCCAGGGACATCCCATTCACCCCTCCACTTT. This gives the protein CASSYRPGTSHSPLHF.

The chain's CDR3 is CASSVRRGNTEAFF. In DNA form, the CDR3 reads TGTGCCAGCAGTGTGAGGAGGGGAAACACTGAAGCTTTCTTT. This chain connects TRBV2 to TRBJ1-1; TRBD1 might be the D (5 bases). The V end was cut by 4 bases, the J end by 2 bases, with 11 bases between. The length of the CDR3 is 14 residues. Germline V gene sequence: CDR1 SNHLY, CDR2 FYNNEI.

The rearrangement links TRBV5-5 to TRBJ2-7; TRBD2 aligns across 7 bases. CDR1 is SGHKS and CDR2 is YYEKEE in the germline V gene (reference sequence). V dropped 1 base and J dropped 5; count of bases not matched to a gene: 12. CDR3 length: 16 amino acids. The CDR3 is CASSLLWEGRRDEQYF. Here the CDR3 DNA reads TGTGCCAGCAGCTTGCTTTGGGAGGGGAGGAGGGACGAGCAGTACTTC. The full variable domain, rest sourced from reference TRBV5-5 and TRBJ2-7, is DAGVTQSPTHLIKTRGQQVTLRCSPISGHKSVSWYQQVLGQGPQFIFQYYEKEERGRGNFPDRFSARQFPNYSSELNVNALLLGDSALYLCASSLLWEGRRDEQYFGPGTRLTVT.

V gene TRBV21-1 combines with J gene TRBJ2-1; TRBD2 reflects the table's D call only, with no check against the DNA. TRBV21-1 is listed as a pseudogene. The CDR3 spans 16 residues. The CDR3 is CASSKAGRRSYNEQFF. The DNA of the CDR3 is TGTGCCAGCAGCAAAGCTGGTCGGAGATCCTACAATGAGCAGTTCTTC.

This clone appeared a single time. This chain links TRBV5-6 with TRBJ2-6, with unresolved D. The CDR3 covers 17 residues. V was trimmed by 4 bases and J by 1 base, leaving 15 bases between them. Germline V gives CDR1 SGHDT, CDR2 YYEEEE. CDR3 sequence: CASSPVGRVSGANVLTF. CDR3 in DNA: TGTGCCAGCAGCCCGGTCGGTCGGGTTTCTGGGGCCAACGTCCTGACTTTC.

The chain has TRBV29-1 and TRBJ1-2; D not resolved. The CDR3 has 12 amino acids. The germline V gene encodes CDR1 SQVTM and CDR2 ANQGSEA. Trimming stripped 5 bases from V and 0 bases from J, with 7 bases between. The CDR3 coding sequence is TGCAGCGTTCACAGCCCTAACTATGGCTACACCTTC. This sequence encodes CSVHSPNYGYTF. The full variable domain, completed using reference TRBV29-1 and TRBJ1-2, is SAVISQKPSRDICQRGTSLTIQCQVDSQVTMMFWYRQQPGQSLTLIATANQGSEATYESGFVIDKFPISRPNLTFSTLTVSNMSPEDSSIYLCSVHSPNYGYTFGSGTRLTVV.

This rearrangement joins TRBV7-2 to TRBJ2-7; D unresolved. Between the trimmed V and J ends, which lost 6 bases and 2 bases, there was a span of 14 bases. This CDR3 is 14 amino acids long. In germline, CDR1 is SGHTA, CDR2 FQGNSA. The CDR3, as DNA: TGTGCCAGCAGGGCGACACCAACGACCTACGAGCAGTACTTC. This codes for CASRATPTTYEQYF.

This clone was seen more than once but under ten times. The chain links TRBV7-2 to TRBJ2-3; D unclear. Trimming stripped 5 bases from V and 2 bases from J, with 2 bases between. The germline gives CDR1 SGHTA, CDR2 FQGNSA. The CDR3 runs to 11 residues. The CDR3 loop is CASSLTDTQYF. The CDR3 DNA reads TGTGCCAGCAGCCTCACAGATACGCAGTATTTT. Filled out from reference TRBV7-2 and TRBJ2-3, the complete variable domain reads GAGVSQSPSNKVTEKGKDVELRCDPISGHTALYWYRQSLGQGLEFLIYFQGNSAPDKSGLPSDRFSAERTGGSVSTLTIQRTQQEDSAVYLCASSLTDTQYFGPGTRLTVL.

The chain links TRBV15 to TRBJ2-3, with D perhaps TRBD2 (5 bases). The CDR3 contains 12 residues. Trimming left V 3 bases short and J 4 bases short, with 5 bases between. Germline V gene data show CDR1 as LNHNV and CDR2 as YYDKDF (reference sequence). The CDR3 coding sequence is TGTGCCACCAGCAGGGAGGCAGATACGCAGTATTTT. It codes for CATSREADTQYF.

The chain carries TRBV3-1 (or the pseudogene TRBV3-2) and TRBJ2-5, with 8 bases that match TRBD1. Per germline, CDR1 LGHDT and CDR2 YNNKEL (reference sequence). The CDR3 covers 14 residues. Unmatched junction bases numbered 10, after V lost 6 bases and J lost 7 bases. The CDR3 DNA reads as TGTGCCAGCAGTCAATCACAGGGGGTGGGGACCCAGTACTTC. Its translation: CASSQSQGVGTQYF.

V and J are TRBV5-1 and TRBJ2-1; maybe TRBD2 (5 bases). The CDR3 is 15 residues long. In germline, CDR1 is SGHRS, CDR2 YFSETQ. Trimming took off 4 bases at V and 0 bases at J, with 11 bases between the two ends. Here the CDR3 reads CASSLAPFSYNEQFF. As DNA, the CDR3 is TGCGCCAGCAGCCTAGCCCCCTTCTCCTACAATGAGCAGTTCTTC. The variable domain in full, with the rest retrieved from reference TRBV5-1 and TRBJ2-1, is KAGVTQTPRYLIKTRGQQVTLSCSPISGHRSVSWYQQTPGQGLQFLFEYFSETQRNKGNFPGRFSGRQFSNSRSEMNVSTLELGDSALYLCASSLAPFSYNEQFFGPGTRLTVL.

The sample holds a few counts of this clone. The chain links TRBV5-5 to TRBJ2-1, with D possibly matching TRBD2 (5 bases). Germline V CDR1 and CDR2: SGHKS, YYEKEE (reference sequence). Trimming cost V 1 base and J 0 bases, with 11 bases left between them. The CDR3 has 16 amino acids. CDR3 coding DNA: TGTGCCAGCAGCTTGCTAGCTCGCGGCTCCTACAATGAGCAGTTCTTC. Encoded protein: CASSLLARGSYNEQFF.

The chain is built from TRBV30 and TRBJ1-1, with D possibly being TRBD1 (5 bases). CDR3 length: 13 residues. The V end was cut by 2 bases, the J end by 4 bases, with 11 bases between. Germline CDR1 GTSNPN, CDR2 SVGIG (reference sequence). CDR3: CAWSPSGITEAFF. The CDR3 DNA reads TGTGCCTGGAGTCCTTCAGGGATCACTGAAGCTTTCTTT.

This clone appeared once. This chain links TRBV5-4 with TRBJ1-4; possible D gene TRBD1, 6 bases. Trimming shortened V by 4 bases and J by 8 bases, and 12 bases separated the two germline ends. The germline V gene has CDR1 SGHNT and CDR2 YYREEE (reference sequence). This CDR3 comprises 13 residues. The CDR3, as DNA: TGTGCCAGCAGCCTACGACAGGAAGAAAAACTGTTTTTT. Residues: CASSLRQEEKLFF.

This clone has just one count. The rearrangement links TRBV27 to TRBJ2-1; 15 nucleotides line up with TRBD2. V was clipped by 6 bases and J by 0 bases; unmatched bases: 9. The CDR3 totals 19 residues. Germline V gene data show CDR1 as MNHEY and CDR2 as SMNVEV (reference sequence). CDR3 in DNA: TGTGCCAGCAGCATTGGGACTAGCGGGAGGTGGGGCTCCTACAATGAGCAGTTCTTC. Residues: CASSIGTSGRWGSYNEQFF.

V usage is TRBV7-8 and J usage is TRBJ2-5, with a weak D call TRBD2 (5 bases). Germline V gene sequence: CDR1 SGHVS, CDR2 FQNEAQ. CDR3 length equals 14 residues. V lost 5 bases and J 0 bases, leaving 10 bases between the germline ends. The CDR3 loop reads CASSPDGNQETQYF. DNA of the CDR3: TGTGCCAGCAGCCCGGACGGGAACCAAGAGACCCAGTACTTC.

The chain has TRBV29-1 and TRBJ2-1; 12 bases map to TRBD2. Trimming took 4 bases from V and 7 from J; bases not matched to a gene: 8. CDR3 length: 15 residues. CDR1 SQVTM and CDR2 ANQGSEA come from the germline V gene. CDR3 sequence: CSVGLAGVGGNEQFF. CDR3 in DNA: TGCAGCGTTGGACTAGCGGGAGTGGGTGGGAATGAGCAGTTCTTC.

V gene TRBV19 combines with J gene TRBJ2-1; 10 positions agree with TRBD1. V lost 2 bases and J lost 7; bases outside the gene matches: 8. Germline V gives CDR1 LNHDA, CDR2 SQIVND (reference sequence). This CDR3 has 16 amino acids. CDR3 sequence: CASSITTGGTSNEQFF. In DNA, the CDR3 is TGTGCCAGTAGTATAACGACAGGGGGCACGTCGAATGAGCAGTTCTTC.

The chain employs TRBV19 and TRBJ2-1, with no clear D. The CDR3 sequence is 18 residues long. Germline V gene lookup returns CDR1 LNHDA and CDR2 SQIVND (reference sequence). V was shortened by 2 bases and J by 0 bases, with 17 bases between the two germline ends. CDR3: CASSIYRSAQSSYNEQFF. The CDR3, as DNA: TGTGCCAGTAGTATATATAGGAGCGCGCAGAGCTCCTACAATGAGCAGTTCTTC.